This entry lists 30 T cell receptor beta chains sequenced from one sample in a study of blood T cell repertoires in COVID-19. TCRdb's copy holds only in-frame clones and misses some; the assay was immunoSEQ multiplex PCR. In the table there are around 290,000 clones, 80% to 90% of which are singletons. Sequences were obtained from peripheral blood. These receptors all stem from a man aged 35-49 years with acute or convalescent COVID-19.

This clone has only one observation. The J gene is TRBJ1-2, the V gene TRBV15; D is possibly TRBD1 (5 bases). Germline values: CDR1 LNHNV, CDR2 YYDKDF (reference sequence). The CDR3 has 16 residues. Trimming took 0 bases from V and 3 from J, leaving 14 bases between them. The CDR3 sequence is CATSRDLGVNDYGYTF. Here the CDR3 DNA reads TGTGCCACCAGCAGAGATCTAGGGGTAAACGACTATGGCTACACCTTC.

In its sample, this clone was seen a few times. V is TRBV28 and J is TRBJ2-1; D gene unclear. The CDR3 is 12 residues long. CDR1 is MDHEN, CDR2 SYDVKM, per germline. Trimming stripped 5 bases from V and 5 bases from J, with 7 bases between. The CDR3 is CASSALNNEQFF. CDR3 nucleotide sequence: TGTGCCAGCAGTGCACTAAACAATGAGCAGTTCTTC.

The chain couples TRBV5-1 to TRBJ1-6; D call uncertain. Per germline, CDR1 SGHRS and CDR2 YFSETQ. Trimming took 0 bases from V and 7 from J, leaving 8 bases between them. This CDR3 region has 14 residues. CDR3 nucleotide sequence: TGCGCCAGCAGCTTGGGGCAGGAAAATTCACCCCTCCACTTT. It is translated as CASSLGQENSPLHF.

V and J are TRBV5-8 and TRBJ1-1; 9 bases fit TRBD1. V was clipped by 0 bases and J by 5 bases; unmatched bases: 14. Per germline, CDR1 SGHTS and CDR2 YDEGEE. The CDR3 covers 18 residues. In nucleotides, the CDR3 is TGTGCCAGCAGCTTGGAAGTTCCGGGACAGGGAACGGAAACTGAAGCTTTCTTT. Its protein is CASSLEVPGQGTETEAFF.

V usage is TRBV5-1 and J usage is TRBJ1-2; 11 positions match TRBD1. The CDR3 sequence is 15 residues long. V gave up 2 bases and J gave up 8 bases; unmatched junction bases: 8. Per the germline V gene, CDR1 is SGHRS and CDR2 is YFSETQ. The DNA for the CDR3 is TGCGCCAGCAGCTTTACAGCGGGACAGGGGGGAGGCTACACCTTC. This codes for CASSFTAGQGGGYTF. Full variable domain (remainder filled in from reference TRBV5-1 and TRBJ1-2): KAGVTQTPRYLIKTRGQQVTLSCSPISGHRSVSWYQQTPGQGLQFLFEYFSETQRNKGNFPGRFSGRQFSNSRSEMNVSTLELGDSALYLCASSFTAGQGGGYTFGSGTRLTVV.

The rearrangement joins TRBV5-5 to TRBJ1-1, with TRBD1 matching 8 bases. This CDR3 contains 17 residues. The V and J ends lost 0 bases and 3 bases, in that order; junction bases with no gene match: 10. Germline V CDR1 and CDR2: SGHKS, YYEKEE (reference sequence). The chain's CDR3 is CASSLGPITRGHTEAFF. CDR3 coding DNA: TGTGCCAGCAGCTTGGGTCCTATTACCAGGGGGCACACTGAAGCTTTCTTT.

The chain combines TRBV6-6 with TRBJ1-2; no clear D. This CDR3 has 13 residues. The V end was cut by 3 bases, the J end by 2 bases, with 7 bases between. Germline CDR1 is MNHNY and CDR2 is SVGAGI (reference sequence). CDR3 nucleotide sequence: TGTGCCAGCAGTTATTGGGCGAACTATGGCTACACCTTC. Protein: CASSYWANYGYTF.

The J gene is TRBJ2-7, the V gene TRBV20-1; a possible D gene is TRBD1 (8 bases). Germline CDR1 and CDR2: DFQATT and SNEGSKA (reference sequence). The CDR3 runs 13 residues. Trimming removed 3 bases at V and 6 bases at J, with 15 bases between. In nucleotides, the CDR3 is TGCAGTGCTAGTAGGAACAGGGGGGGCGAGCAGTACTTC. Translation gives CSASRNRGGEQYF.

The V call is TRBV5-5, the J call TRBJ1-3; 8 bases map to TRBD1. Germline V gene lookup returns CDR1 SGHKS and CDR2 YYEKEE (reference sequence). J lost 2 bases, V lost 4 bases, and 8 bases had no gene match. There are 16 residues in the CDR3. CDR3 in amino acids: CASSRQGILTGNTIYF. CDR3 in DNA: TGTGCCAGCAGCCGACAGGGGATCTTAACTGGAAACACCATATATTTT.

This chain uses TRBV9 with TRBJ2-2; D not resolved. This CDR3 has 13 amino acids. The V and J ends lost 3 bases and 1 base respectively, with 4 bases between them. Germline lookup yields CDR1 SGDLS and CDR2 YYNGEE. Here the CDR3 DNA reads TGTGCCAGCAGCGGGAGGAACACCGGGGAGCTGTTTTTT. It yields the protein CASSGRNTGELFF.

The gene calls are TRBV5-1 and TRBJ1-2, with 7 bases aligning to TRBD1. Germline-derived CDR1 and CDR2 are SGHRS and YFSETQ. V lost 1 base, J lost 5 bases, and 14 bases stayed unmatched. The CDR3 is 17 residues long. This CDR3 reads CASSLPGEGAAVYGYTF. DNA for the CDR3: TGCGCCAGCAGCTTGCCTGGTGAGGGGGCCGCGGTTTATGGCTACACCTTC.

This clone was seen only once. The rearrangement links TRBV5-1 to TRBJ1-2, with TRBD1 matching 9 bases. From germline, CDR1 is SGHRS and CDR2 YFSETQ. The CDR3 extends over 13 amino acids. Trimming at V came to 3 bases and at J to 6 bases, leaving 3 bases not matched to a gene. CDR3 loop: CASSYRGLDGYTF. The CDR3 region has the DNA TGCGCCAGCAGCTACAGGGGGCTGGATGGCTACACCTTC.

The chain uses TRBV9 and TRBJ2-2, with 9 bases identical to TRBD1. V shed 0 bases and J 4 bases; nucleotides not matched to a gene: 4. The CDR3 spans 16 residues. Germline lookup yields CDR1 SGDLS and CDR2 YYNGEE. The CDR3 sequence is CASSVDPTGGTGELFF. In DNA form, the CDR3 reads TGTGCCAGCAGCGTAGACCCGACAGGGGGCACCGGGGAGCTGTTTTTT.

J is TRBJ2-2 and V is TRBV12-5; possible D gene TRBD2, 5 bases. V was trimmed by 5 bases and J by 1 base, leaving 14 bases between them. Germline V CDR1 and CDR2: LGHNT, FRNRAP. The CDR3 extends over 16 amino acids. CDR3 sequence reads: CASGPPRTRNTGELFF. CDR3 in DNA: TGTGCTAGTGGTCCCCCCCGGACTCGGAACACCGGGGAGCTGTTTTTT.

The gene calls are TRBV5-1 and TRBJ1-2; tentative D call: TRBD1 (6 bases). Germline loops: CDR1 SGHRS, CDR2 YFSETQ. This CDR3 comprises 13 residues. With 1 base removed from V and 4 bases from J, the gap between germline ends came to 8 bases. CDR3 amino acids: CASSLTGTYGYTF. The CDR3, as DNA: TGCGCCAGCAGCTTGACAGGGACCTATGGCTACACCTTC.

This chain joins TRBV19 and TRBJ2-6; D remains unclear. V lost 4 bases to trimming and J lost 0 bases, with 13 bases between them. The CDR3 has 17 amino acids. Germline CDR1 and CDR2: LNHDA and SQIVND (reference sequence). The CDR3 region is CASSTLGLLSGANVLTF. CDR3 coding DNA: TGTGCCAGTAGTACCCTTGGGCTCCTCTCTGGGGCCAACGTCCTGACTTTC.

The gene calls are TRBV11-2 and TRBJ2-1, with 11 bases aligning to TRBD1. Germline CDR1 SGHAT, CDR2 FQNNGV. V lost 5 bases and J lost 2; bases outside the gene matches: 5. There are 16 residues in the CDR3. This CDR3 reads CASSLGTGGTYNEQFF. Written as DNA, the CDR3 is TGTGCCAGCAGCCTCGGGACAGGGGGGACCTACAATGAGCAGTTCTTC.

The chain couples TRBV7-9 to TRBJ1-5; 8 nucleotides agree with TRBD1. CDR1 is SEHNR, CDR2 FQNEAQ, per germline (reference sequence). J lost 6 bases, V lost 3 bases, and 4 bases had no gene match. The CDR3 contains 14 residues. CDR3 nucleotide sequence: TGTGCCAGCAGCTTCGACAGGGGAGGTCAGCCCCAGCATTTT. Translating gives CASSFDRGGQPQHF.

The chain uses TRBV7-9 and TRBJ1-2, with D unresolved. Trimming removed 1 base from V and 4 bases from J, with 13 bases in between. The length of the CDR3 is 15 residues. The germline V gene encodes CDR1 SEHNR and CDR2 FQNEAQ (reference sequence). CDR3 sequence (DNA): TGTGCCAGCAGCTTAGGAGGGCGCACTCTCTATGGCTACACCTTC. Amino acid sequence: CASSLGGRTLYGYTF.

The J gene is TRBJ1-6, the V gene TRBV29-1; TRBD1 might be the D (6 bases). Per the germline V gene, CDR1 is SQVTM and CDR2 is ANQGSEA. V lost 0 bases and J 8 bases, leaving 8 bases between the germline ends. The CDR3 runs to 13 residues. The CDR3, as DNA: TGCAGCGTTGAAGATGAGGGGGATTCACCCCTCCACTTT. Its protein is CSVEDEGDSPLHF.

The gene calls are TRBV12-5 and TRBJ1-6; TRBD1 matches at 8 bases. With V trimmed by 8 bases and J by 7 bases, 10 bases remained unmatched. The CDR3 consists of 15 residues. Germline CDR1 LGHNT, CDR2 FRNRAP. CDR3 nucleotide sequence: TGTGCTAGTCGACGGGGACAGGCGGCGAATTCACCCCTCCACTTT. Encoded protein: CASRRGQAANSPLHF. Drawing the rest from reference TRBV12-5 and TRBJ1-6, the complete variable domain is DARVTQTPRHKVTEMGQEVTMRCQPILGHNTVFWYRQTMMQGLELLAYFRNRAPLDDSGMPKDRFSAEMPDATLATLKIQPSEPRDSAVYFCASRRGQAANSPLHFGNGTRLTVT.

The sample holds one count of this clone. The chain is built from TRBV29-1 and TRBJ1-5; D possibly corresponds to TRBD1 (5 bases). The germline gives CDR1 SQVTM, CDR2 ANQGSEA. The V gene lost 5 bases and the J gene lost 6 bases, with 14 bases spanning the gap. The CDR3 runs to 13 residues. CDR3 in DNA: TGCAGCGTTCGTGTGGAGGGACTTCAGCCCCAGCATTTT. Protein product: CSVRVEGLQPQHF.

The rearrangement joins TRBV20-1 to TRBJ2-2; 12 nucleotides agree with TRBD2. The J segment lost 4 bases and the V segment lost 3 bases, leaving 12 bases of the junction unmatched. Germline-derived CDR1 and CDR2 are DFQATT and SNEGSKA (reference sequence). The CDR3 covers 18 residues. In DNA, the CDR3 is TGCAGTGCTAGTCAAGGACTAGCGGGGCCCTCGGGCACCGGGGAGCTGTTTTTT. This encodes CSASQGLAGPSGTGELFF.

This chain joins TRBV7-9 and TRBJ2-2; D uncertain. Trimming left V 1 base short and J 0 bases short, with 9 bases between. Germline V gene lookup returns CDR1 SEHNR and CDR2 FQNEAQ (reference sequence). The CDR3 is 16 amino acids. Here the CDR3 reads CASSLERHPNTGELFF. CDR3 in DNA: TGTGCCAGCAGCTTAGAAAGACACCCGAACACCGGGGAGCTGTTTTTT.

The chain recombines TRBV11-3 with TRBJ2-2, with 9 bases aligning to TRBD2. In germline, CDR1 is SGHNT, CDR2 YENEEA. The CDR3 has 15 amino acids. J lost 1 base, V lost 3 bases, and 0 bases had no gene match. CDR3 sequence: CASSFSGGNTGELFF. CDR3 DNA: TGTGCCAGCAGCTTTAGCGGGGGGAACACCGGGGAGCTGTTTTTT.

Here the CDR3 reads CASSLGTSVADTQYF. In DNA form, the CDR3 reads TGTGCCAGCAGCTTAGGGACTTCAGTAGCGGATACGCAGTATTTT. The J gene is TRBJ2-3, the V gene TRBV11-3; possibly TRBD2 for D (5 bases). The V gene's germline CDR1 is SGHNT and CDR2 YENEEA. V gave up 1 base and J gave up 6 bases, with 14 bases separating them. The CDR3 extends over 15 amino acids. Supplemented by reference TRBV11-3 and TRBJ2-3, the full variable domain reads EAGVVQSPRYKIIEKKQPVAFWCNPISGHNTLYWYLQNLGQGPELLIRYENEEAVDDSQLPKDRFSAERLKGVDSTLKIQPAELGDSAVYLCASSLGTSVADTQYFGPGTRLTVL.

The chain is built from TRBV5-1 and TRBJ1-1; D call uncertain. The CDR3 has 15 amino acids. Germline V gene data show CDR1 as SGHRS and CDR2 as YFSETQ. V gave up 4 bases and J gave up 0 bases, with 13 bases separating them. This CDR3 reads CASSPTGPLNTEAFF. In nucleotides, the CDR3 is TGCGCCAGCAGCCCTACTGGGCCCCTGAACACTGAAGCTTTCTTT.

The chain links TRBV6-1 to TRBJ1-6; TRBD1 is a possible D gene (6 bases). The germline V gene has CDR1 MNHNS and CDR2 SASEGT. The CDR3 runs 14 residues. Between the trimmed V and J ends, which lost 2 bases and 9 bases, there was a span of 11 bases. CDR3 region: CASSEKIGGSPLHF. CDR3 nucleotides: TGTGCCAGCAGTGAAAAGATAGGGGGTTCACCCCTCCACTTT.

The J gene is TRBJ2-3, the V gene TRBV5-1, with 7 bases that match TRBD1. Looked up from germline, CDR1 is SGHRS and CDR2 is YFSETQ. With 2 bases clipped from V and 5 bases from J, the junction kept 5 bases outside the gene matches. The CDR3 is made up of 14 amino acids. CDR3 amino acids: CASSFDRAVDTQYF. CDR3 DNA: TGCGCCAGCAGCTTTGACAGGGCAGTAGATACGCAGTATTTT. The entire variable domain, with the rest obtained from reference TRBV5-1 and TRBJ2-3, is as follows: KAGVTQTPRYLIKTRGQQVTLSCSPISGHRSVSWYQQTPGQGLQFLFEYFSETQRNKGNFPGRFSGRQFSNSRSEMNVSTLELGDSALYLCASSFDRAVDTQYFGPGTRLTVL.

The chain joins TRBV27 to TRBJ1-2; TRBD1 agrees at 12 bases. Germline V lookup: CDR1 MNHEY, CDR2 SMNVEV (reference sequence). Trimming took 7 bases from V and 8 from J; bases not matched to a gene: 5. This CDR3 spans 13 amino acids. The CDR3 spells CASNPGTGGGYTF. The CDR3 DNA sequence: TGTGCCAGCAACCCTGGGACAGGGGGCGGCTACACCTTC.